The sequence of this T cell receptor (beta chain) was determined in a study of T cell repertoires in cytomegalovirus infection. Study background: Public TCR beta signatures were indicative of both CMV infection and a matching HLA type.

TCRdb redid the calling of the reads with MiXCR, one entry per CDR3 protein. The data hold 25,000 to 35,000 distinct CDR3 sequences, with about 19% observed a single time. Trimming shortened V by 0 bases and J by 2 bases, and 15 bases separated the two germline ends. The germline gives CDR1 SGHRS, CDR2 YFSETQ. The CDR3 contains 16 residues. With regard to this clonotype: The antigen is unknown.

Points from the study as a whole: The response measured ex vivo was dominated by TCR beta clonotypes (HLA-C-restricted and CMV-specific). Individuals carrying CMV plus the relevant HLA were identified by cumulative frequency of public TCR beta families.

The J gene is TRBJ2-7, the V gene TRBV5-1, with TRBD1 as a possible D gene (5 bases). The sample was CD8+ T cells from cultured PBMCs, taken from culture after CMV antigen stimulation. This clonotype was obtained from a human donor in good health (CMV status not recorded). Some clones in this sample may be carry-over from other donors' samples. For the CDR3, the DNA is TGCGCCAGCAGCTTGGCCGTCGCGGACAATGCCTACGAGCAGTACTTC. Its translation: CASSLAVADNAYEQYF.